A single sample is the source of the 22 T cell receptor beta chains below, sequenced in a study of blood T cell repertoires in COVID-19. Profiling relied on immunoSEQ multiplex PCR, and the TCRdb table lists in-frame clones only, not all of them. Altogether under 250,000 clones are present, about 86% being singletons, with the ten largest covering around 8.1%. The sequenced sample was peripheral blood. Every receptor here comes from a man aged 40-49 years with active or convalescent COVID-19.

The gene calls are TRBV4-2 and TRBJ2-7, with 7 positions matching TRBD1. The CDR3 length is 14 residues. Germline assignment: CDR1 LGHNA and CDR2 YNFKEQ. V lost 3 bases and J lost 7; bases outside the gene matches: 9. The CDR3 nucleotides read TGTGCCAGCAGCCAGTGGGATACAGGGGAAGAGCAGTACTTC. Protein sequence: CASSQWDTGEEQYF.

The chain carries TRBV5-1 and TRBJ1-6, with D maybe TRBD1 (6 bases). The V gene lost 2 bases and the J gene lost 7 bases, with 13 bases spanning the gap. There are 15 residues in the CDR3. Germline V CDR1 and CDR2: SGHRS, YFSETQ. CDR3 nucleotide sequence: TGCGCCAGCAGCTTACAGGGAATGGAGAATTCACCCCTCCACTTT. It specifies CASSLQGMENSPLHF. Full variable domain (rest looked up from reference TRBV5-1 and TRBJ1-6): KAGVTQTPRYLIKTRGQQVTLSCSPISGHRSVSWYQQTPGQGLQFLFEYFSETQRNKGNFPGRFSGRQFSNSRSEMNVSTLELGDSALYLCASSLQGMENSPLHFGNGTRLTVT.

The CDR3 reads CASSLGDRLWGYTF. The CDR3 region has the DNA TGTGCCAGCAGCTTAGGGGACAGACTCTGGGGCTACACCTTC. The chain couples TRBV7-2 to TRBJ1-2, with 7 bases that match TRBD1. The CDR3 loop spans 14 amino acids. The ends lost 1 base at V and 8 bases at J; junction bases unmatched: 7. In germline, CDR1 is SGHTA, CDR2 FQGNSA.

The V and J genes are TRBV7-8 and TRBJ1-1; D not resolved. V was pared by 2 bases and J by 1 base, with 5 bases between. Germline values: CDR1 SGHVS, CDR2 FQNEAQ. The CDR3 sequence is 13 residues long. The CDR3 sequence: CASSLSGNTEAFF. CDR3 DNA: TGTGCCAGCAGCTTATCAGGGAACACTGAAGCTTTCTTT.

The rearrangement joins TRBV5-1 to TRBJ2-1; D is undetermined. Trimming cost V 2 bases and J 3 bases, with 12 bases left between them. This CDR3 comprises 15 residues. Germline loops: CDR1 SGHRS, CDR2 YFSETQ. The CDR3 sequence is CASSFTSENYNEQFF. Here the CDR3 DNA reads TGCGCCAGCAGCTTTACGAGCGAGAACTACAATGAGCAGTTCTTC.

The rearrangement joins TRBV4-1 to TRBJ1-1; 8 bases are shared with TRBD1. Germline CDR1 reads MGHRA; CDR2 reads YSYEKL. V dropped 0 bases and J dropped 5; count of bases not matched to a gene: 8. CDR3 size: 16 residues. The CDR3 bases are TGCGCCAGCAGCCAAGATGGAACAGGGGGGAGGACTGAAGCTTTCTTT. It codes for CASSQDGTGGRTEAFF.

The chain employs TRBV6-5 and TRBJ1-2; a weak D match, TRBD1 (5 bases). The CDR3 is made up of 13 amino acids. Per germline, CDR1 MNHEY and CDR2 SVGAGI. V lost 5 bases and J lost 6, with 13 bases in between. In DNA form, the CDR3 reads TGTGCCAGCAGTCTCATTCAGGGCGATGGCTACACCTTC. It is translated as CASSLIQGDGYTF.

V usage is TRBV7-8 and J usage is TRBJ2-5; TRBD2 matches at 7 bases. V was clipped by 2 bases and J by 0 bases; unmatched bases: 6. There are 16 residues in the CDR3. Per the germline V gene, CDR1 is SGHVS and CDR2 is FQNEAQ. CDR3 in amino acids: CASSLTTSVNQETQYF. The CDR3 DNA sequence: TGTGCCAGCAGCTTAACCACTAGCGTGAACCAAGAGACCCAGTACTTC. The variable domain in full, with the rest retrieved from reference TRBV7-8 and TRBJ2-5, is GAGVSQSPRYKVAKRGQDVALRCDPISGHVSLFWYQQALGQGPEFLTYFQNEAQLDKSGLPSDRFFAERPEGSVSTLKIQRTQQEDSAVYLCASSLTTSVNQETQYFGPGTRLLVL.

The chain combines TRBV12-3 or TRBV12-4 with TRBJ1-3; 8 bases line up with TRBD1. V trimming: 8 bases; J trimming: 3 bases; junction bases outside the gene matches: 3. The CDR3 runs 13 residues. The CDR3 DNA reads TGTGCCAGCGACAGGGGAGTTGGAAACACCATATATTTT. It codes for CASDRGVGNTIYF.

This clone was counted a few times. The gene calls are TRBV30 and TRBJ1-2; D is possibly TRBD1 (5 bases). This CDR3 spans 12 amino acids. The germline V gene has CDR1 GTSNPN and CDR2 SVGIG (reference sequence). The germline V and J ends were trimmed by 4 bases and 4 bases, with 10 bases remaining between them. The CDR3 loop is CAWIRGSYGYTF. The CDR3 bases are TGTGCCTGGATTAGGGGCAGCTATGGCTACACCTTC.

CDR3 in DNA: TGTGCCGGAAAGGACAAGAACACTGAAGCTTTCTTT. Protein sequence: CAGKDKNTEAFF. The chain uses TRBV2 and TRBJ1-1; maybe TRBD1 (5 bases). The V and J ends lost 11 bases and 1 base respectively, with 11 bases between them. The CDR3 extends over 12 amino acids. The V gene's germline CDR1 is SNHLY and CDR2 FYNNEI.

The chain carries TRBV5-1 and TRBJ2-1; a possible D gene is TRBD1 (5 bases). In germline, CDR1 is SGHRS, CDR2 YFSETQ. This CDR3 region has 14 residues. V gave up 4 bases and J gave up 1 base, with 9 bases separating them. The CDR3 sequence: CASSPQGSYNEQFF. CDR3 sequence (DNA): TGCGCCAGCAGCCCGCAGGGTTCCTACAATGAGCAGTTCTTC.

The chain combines TRBV4-1 with TRBJ1-2; the match to TRBD1 covers 10 bases. The CDR3 is 17 residues long. Unmatched junction bases numbered 11, after V lost 3 bases and J lost 4 bases. The V gene's germline CDR1 is MGHRA and CDR2 YSYEKL. The CDR3 nucleotides read TGCGCCAGCAGCCAGGGGGACAGGGGCCCTATAACCTATGGCTACACCTTC. Amino acid sequence: CASSQGDRGPITYGYTF.

This clone came up many times. The V and J genes are TRBV10-2 and TRBJ2-7; D uncertain. The CDR3 sequence is 14 residues long. V lost 6 bases to trimming and J lost 2 bases, with 14 bases between them. CDR1 is WSHSY, CDR2 SAAADI, per germline. CDR3 residues: CASRFSRITYEQYF. The CDR3 bases are TGCGCCAGCAGATTCAGCAGGATTACCTACGAGCAGTACTTC.

This chain joins TRBV30 and TRBJ2-7; D might be TRBD2 (5 bases). Per germline, CDR1 GTSNPN and CDR2 SVGIG (reference sequence). The CDR3 has 16 amino acids. V was pared by 2 bases and J by 1 base, with 18 bases between. The CDR3 loop is CAWSPLAGQFSYEQYF. CDR3 nucleotides: TGTGCCTGGAGTCCCCTAGCTGGTCAATTTTCCTACGAGCAGTACTTC.

The chain is built from TRBV27 and TRBJ1-2; perhaps TRBD1 as D (5 bases). V shed 7 bases and J shed 3 bases, with 12 bases lying between them. This CDR3 has 13 residues. The germline gives CDR1 MNHEY, CDR2 SMNVEV (reference sequence). CDR3 protein: CASKFRDYYGYTF. The CDR3, as DNA: TGTGCCAGCAAGTTTCGGGACTACTATGGCTACACCTTC.

This chain connects TRBV19 to TRBJ2-2; 10 nucleotides agree with TRBD2. Germline values: CDR1 LNHDA, CDR2 SQIVND (reference sequence). Trimming removed 8 bases from V and 6 bases from J; junction bases left unmatched: 9. This CDR3 contains 15 residues. The CDR3 region has the DNA TGTGCCAGTGGAATGCTAGCGGGAGCCCCCGGGGAGCTGTTTTTT. As protein: CASGMLAGAPGELFF. The full variable domain, its missing parts supplied by reference TRBV19 and TRBJ2-2, is DGGITQSPKYLFRKEGQNVTLSCEQNLNHDAMYWYRQDPGQGLRLIYYSQIVNDFQKGDIAEGYSVSREKKESFPLTVTSAQKNPTAFYLCASGMLAGAPGELFFGEGSRLTVL.

This chain connects TRBV6-2 or TRBV6-3 to TRBJ1-2, with 7 bases fitting TRBD1. Germline values: CDR1 MNHEY, CDR2 SVGEGT. The CDR3 loop spans 16 amino acids. V shed 2 bases, J shed 3 bases, and the junction held 9 bases outside the gene matches. CDR3 region: CASSYPTGAGDYGYTF. CDR3 DNA: TGTGCCAGCAGTTACCCCACAGGGGCCGGGGACTATGGCTACACCTTC.

V and J are TRBV6-5 and TRBJ2-7, with a tentative D call TRBD1 (5 bases). CDR1 is MNHEY, CDR2 SVGAGI, per germline. Trimming took off 7 bases at V and 0 bases at J, with 10 bases between the two ends. CDR3 length: 13 residues. The CDR3 nucleotides are TGTGCCAGCACCTCCAGGGCCTCCTACGAGCAGTACTTC. Encoded protein: CASTSRASYEQYF.

This chain connects TRBV6-5 to TRBJ2-1; 10 nucleotides agree with TRBD2. V dropped 10 bases and J dropped 6; count of bases not matched to a gene: 9. The germline V gene encodes CDR1 MNHEY and CDR2 SVGAGI. The CDR3 consists of 14 residues. CDR3 sequence (DNA): TGTGCCACAAACCCTAGCGGGAGAATCAATGAGCAGTTCTTC. It translates to CATNPSGRINEQFF.

The CDR3 DNA is TGTGCCAGCAGACCCGGGACAGGGAGGACTGAAGCTTTCTTT. Its translation is CASRPGTGRTEAFF. The chain employs TRBV6-5 and TRBJ1-1; 9 bases fit TRBD1. V shed 6 bases, J shed 5 bases, and the junction held 7 bases outside the gene matches. This CDR3 spans 14 amino acids. Germline lookup yields CDR1 MNHEY and CDR2 SVGAGI.

This rearrangement joins TRBV10-2 to TRBJ1-2; 8 nucleotides line up with TRBD1. Germline lookup yields CDR1 WSHSY and CDR2 SAAADI. CDR3 length: 14 residues. J was trimmed by 1 base and V by 3 bases; bases with no gene match: 1. CDR3 residues: CASSDRGLNYGYTF. CDR3 DNA: TGCGCCAGCAGTGACAGGGGGCTTAACTATGGCTACACCTTC.